This T cell receptor beta chain originates from a study of T cells in Graves' hyperthyroidism and ophthalmopathy. Details on this clonotype: What it binds is unknown.

Germline V gives CDR1 MDHEN, CDR2 SYDVKM. The CDR3 loop spans 13 amino acids. The junction had 6 bases not matched to a gene; V was cut back by 6 bases and J by 7 bases. Overall study results and limits: Most clonotypes expanded in the thyroid (above 0.001) were also present in blood.

Amplification yielded TCR beta CDR3 regions, with RNA transcripts as the source. The primer set for the first-round RT-PCR of the TCR CDR3 was HTBI. TCRdb re-analysed the multiplex PCR reads in MiXCR, keeping a single row per CDR3 protein. The repertoire holds about 600,000 distinct CDR3 sequences, about a sixth seen once, with roughly 3.5% in the top ten. The chain carries TRBV28 and TRBJ2-5, with 9 bases aligning to TRBD1. Input material: blood. This clonotype was sampled from a middle-aged woman with Graves' ophthalmopathy. The CDR3 protein is CASSRTGAVTQYF. For the CDR3, the DNA is TGTGCCAGCAGCAGGACAGGGGCAGTGACCCAGTACTTC.